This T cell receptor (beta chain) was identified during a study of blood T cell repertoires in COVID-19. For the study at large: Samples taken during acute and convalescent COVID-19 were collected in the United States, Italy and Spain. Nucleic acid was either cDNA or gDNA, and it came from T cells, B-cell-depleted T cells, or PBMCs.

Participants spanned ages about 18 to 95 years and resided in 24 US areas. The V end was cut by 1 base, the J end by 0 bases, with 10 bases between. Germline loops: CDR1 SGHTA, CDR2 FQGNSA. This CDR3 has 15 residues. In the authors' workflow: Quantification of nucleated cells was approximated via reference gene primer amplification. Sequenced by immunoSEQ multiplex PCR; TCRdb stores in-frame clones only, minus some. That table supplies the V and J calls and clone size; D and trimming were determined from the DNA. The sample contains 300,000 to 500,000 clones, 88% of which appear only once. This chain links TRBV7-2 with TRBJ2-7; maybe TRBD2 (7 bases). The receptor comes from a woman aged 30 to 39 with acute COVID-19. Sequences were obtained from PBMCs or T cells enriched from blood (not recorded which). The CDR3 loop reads CASSLGGGLSYEQYF. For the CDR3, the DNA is TGTGCCAGCAGCTTAGGCGGGGGCCTCTCCTACGAGCAGTACTTC.